Each of the 16 T cell receptor beta chains below was sequenced from the same sample in a study of CD4 T cells in relation to SARS-CoV-2 and coronaviruses. The table came from immunoSEQ multiplex PCR; TCRdb's copy has only in-frame clones and leaves some out. This table has some 21,000 clones, around 76% appearing once. Before the COVID-19 pandemic, during about 2011-2019, CD4+ T cells were taken from unexposed donors. CD4+ T cells were isolated from the cells after 10 days of culture. No cognate antigen is known for these TCRs. Sequencing was done on a sample of CD4+ T cells from PBMCs, cultured in vitro. These receptors were obtained from a human donor in good health.

This clone was counted between two and nine times. The chain carries TRBV24-1 and TRBJ1-2; 7 positions agree with TRBD1. CDR3 size: 13 residues. J gave up 5 bases and V 7 bases, and 6 bases lay outside the gene matches. The germline V gene encodes CDR1 KGHDR and CDR2 SFDVKD. The CDR3 nucleotides read TGTGCCACCAGCGAAGGGGGCCGATATGGCTACACCTTC. Translated, it gives CATSEGGRYGYTF.

The V call is TRBV5-1, the J call TRBJ1-3; no reliable D call. V gave up 2 bases and J gave up 3 bases, with 15 bases separating them. The CDR3 contains 16 residues. The germline V gene encodes CDR1 SGHRS and CDR2 YFSETQ. Here the CDR3 DNA reads TGCGCCAGCAGCTTCCGAAGGGCCTTCGGTGGAAACACCATATATTTT. Its protein product is CASSFRRAFGGNTIYF.

The V call is TRBV9, the J call TRBJ2-3, with TRBD2 matching over 9 bases. Germline assignment: CDR1 SGDLS and CDR2 YYNGEE. This CDR3 is 15 amino acids long. The trim removed 6 bases at V and 4 bases at J, leaving 9 bases unmatched. The CDR3 sequence is CASTRLGGRADTQYF. The CDR3 DNA follows: TGTGCCAGCACCCGACTGGGCGGGAGGGCAGATACGCAGTATTTT.

V and J are TRBV3-1 (or the pseudogene TRBV3-2) and TRBJ2-3; possible D gene TRBD2, 6 bases. Per the germline V gene, CDR1 is LGHDT and CDR2 is YNNKEL (reference sequence). CDR3 length: 15 amino acids. The V gene lost 8 bases and the J gene lost 0 bases, with 15 bases spanning the gap. The DNA of the CDR3 is TGTGCCAGCCTAGACGGAGGGTCTAGCACAGATACGCAGTATTTT. Translation: CASLDGGSSTDTQYF.

The sample holds a few counts of this clone. CDR3 sequence reads: CASTIYQGLARPGELFF. Written as DNA, the CDR3 is TGTGCCAGCACCATCTACCAAGGACTAGCACGTCCCGGGGAGCTGTTTTTT. The chain links TRBV5-4 to TRBJ2-2; 8 nucleotides agree with TRBD2. The CDR3 is 17 residues long. Germline-derived CDR1 and CDR2 are SGHNT and YYREEE (reference sequence). V was clipped by 6 bases and J by 6 bases; unmatched bases: 16.

This clone turned up a few times. V is TRBV10-3 and J is TRBJ2-5; 7 nucleotides agree with TRBD1. CDR3 size: 15 residues. Unmatched junction bases numbered 7, after V lost 6 bases and J lost 0 bases. Looked up from germline, CDR1 is ENHRY and CDR2 is SYGVKD. CDR3: CAISALTGNQETQYF. Here the CDR3 DNA reads TGTGCCATCAGCGCCCTGACAGGGAACCAAGAGACCCAGTACTTC.

This clone was counted once. The gene calls are TRBV18 and TRBJ2-2; D unresolved. Germline CDR1 reads KGHSH; CDR2 reads LQKENI. The CDR3 is made up of 15 amino acids. V dropped 5 bases and J dropped 4 bases, with 14 bases sitting between them. CDR3 bases: TGTGCCAGCTCAGAACCCTTTACCCCCACCGGGGAGCTGTTTTTT. Protein product: CASSEPFTPTGELFF.

This clone appeared once. At the DNA level, this CDR3 is encoded by other sequences in the same sample as well. The J gene is TRBJ2-5, the V gene TRBV19; no reliable D call. V gave up 1 base and J gave up 2 bases, with 8 bases separating them. In germline, CDR1 is LNHDA, CDR2 SQIVND (reference sequence). CDR3 length equals 14 residues. CDR3 residues: CASSIGGSQETQYF. CDR3 nucleotides: TGTGCCAGTAGTATAGGCGGTAGTCAAGAGACCCAGTACTTC.

The V call is TRBV11-2, the J call TRBJ1-1; D may be TRBD1 (6 bases). The V end was cut by 3 bases, the J end by 5 bases, with 22 bases between. Germline CDR1 SGHAT, CDR2 FQNNGV. The CDR3 totals 17 residues. This CDR3 is CASSFRAQGRGGTEAFF. The CDR3 nucleotides are TGTGCCAGCAGCTTTCGGGCCCAGGGCAGGGGTGGAACTGAAGCTTTCTTT. The full variable domain, its missing parts supplied by reference TRBV11-2 and TRBJ1-1, is EAGVAQSPRYKIIEKRQSVAFWCNPISGHATLYWYQQILGQGPKLLIQFQNNGVVDDSQLPKDRFSAERLKGVDSTLKIQPAKLEDSAVYLCASSFRAQGRGGTEAFFGQGTRLTVV.

DNA for the CDR3: TGTGCCAGCAGCGTAGCCGATCCCTCTGGAAACACCATATATTTT. Its protein is CASSVADPSGNTIYF. V is TRBV9 and J is TRBJ1-3; D not certain. Germline V gives CDR1 SGDLS, CDR2 YYNGEE. CDR3 size: 15 residues. V was pared by 0 bases and J by 0 bases, with 7 bases between.

The chain is built from TRBV28 and TRBJ2-1; D is unclear. V gave up 3 bases and J gave up 0 bases, with 9 bases separating them. The CDR3 is made up of 15 amino acids. Germline V lookup: CDR1 MDHEN, CDR2 SYDVKM. This CDR3 is CASSLMRSSYNEQFF. For the CDR3, the DNA is TGTGCCAGCAGTTTGATGAGAAGCTCCTACAATGAGCAGTTCTTC.

The V and J genes are TRBV19 and TRBJ2-4; TRBD1 agrees at 11 bases. The CDR3 length is 18 residues. The germline gives CDR1 LNHDA, CDR2 SQIVND (reference sequence). After removal of 2 bases from V and 0 bases from J, the junction contained 6 bases not matched to a gene. In DNA form, the CDR3 reads TGTGCCAGTAGTATAAAGGGACAGGGGGGCTTAGCCAAAAACATTCAGTACTTC. It translates to CASSIKGQGGLAKNIQYF.

The chain joins TRBV11-2 to TRBJ2-2; 11 bases align to TRBD2. The germline CDR1 and CDR2 sequences are SGHAT and FQNNGV. This CDR3 has 17 residues. The V and J ends lost 5 bases and 5 bases, in that order; junction bases with no gene match: 10. The CDR3 loop is CASSVGTSGRRTGELFF. CDR3 bases: TGTGCCAGCAGCGTCGGTACTAGCGGGAGAAGGACCGGGGAGCTGTTTTTT.

This sequence joins TRBV24-1 and TRBJ2-5, with 7 bases lining up with TRBD2. Germline V gene data show CDR1 as KGHDR and CDR2 as SFDVKD. This CDR3 spans 15 amino acids. V lost 4 bases to trimming and J lost 3 bases; unmatched junction nucleotides: 7. As DNA, the CDR3 is TGTGCCACCAGTGACTCCAGCGGGACTAAAGAGACCCAGTACTTC. Translation gives CATSDSSGTKETQYF.

This chain connects TRBV5-8 to TRBJ2-2; D ambiguous. The CDR3 extends over 16 amino acids. Germline-derived CDR1 and CDR2 are SGHTS and YDEGEE. The V gene lost 2 bases and the J gene lost 5 bases, with 16 bases spanning the gap. The CDR3: CASSFGRVRVTGELFF. The DNA of the CDR3 is TGTGCCAGCAGCTTTGGTCGGGTACGGGTGACCGGGGAGCTGTTTTTT. The entire variable domain, with the rest obtained from reference TRBV5-8 and TRBJ2-2, is as follows: EAGVTQSPTHLIKTRGQQATLRCSPISGHTSVYWYQQALGLGLQFLLWYDEGEERNRGNFPPRFSGRQFPNYSSELNVNALELEDSALYLCASSFGRVRVTGELFFGEGSRLTVL.

The rearrangement joins TRBV11-2 to TRBJ2-2, with 9 bases lining up with TRBD1. Germline CDR1 and CDR2: SGHAT and FQNNGV. This CDR3 region has 15 residues. With 4 bases clipped from V and 4 bases from J, the junction kept 4 bases outside the gene matches. The CDR3 coding sequence is TGTGCCAGCAGCTCGGGACAGGGAGGCACCGGGGAGCTGTTTTTT. As protein: CASSSGQGGTGELFF.